This T cell receptor (beta chain) originates from a study of blood T cell repertoires in COVID-19. Study details: Acute and convalescent COVID-19 samples came from the United States, Italy and Spain. Sources were T cells, B-cell-depleted T cells, or PBMCs; the material itself was cDNA or gDNA.

Seattle-derived patients entered the study during active infection and were followed longitudinally. Trimming took off 6 bases at V and 5 bases at J, with 20 bases between the two ends. The germline gives CDR1 LNHDA, CDR2 SQIVND (reference sequence). The CDR3 is 16 amino acids. Per the original data handling: Reference gene primer amplification in the assay estimated nucleated cell counts. Profiled with immunoSEQ multiplex PCR; TCRdb holds only in-frame clones, not every one. V and J calls and clone size are copied from that table; D and trimming were computed from the DNA. Among over 70,000 clones listed, 90% were seen once.

The sequenced material came from peripheral blood. This sequence originates from a man in his late teens or twenties with COVID-19, enrolled during active disease. The chain carries TRBV19 and TRBJ1-5; D may be TRBD1 (6 bases). CDR3 in amino acids: CASSHLDRPGDQPQHF. CDR3 in DNA: TGTGCCAGTAGCCATCTCGACAGGCCAGGGGATCAGCCCCAGCATTTT.